Listed below are T cell receptor beta chains from one sample, sequenced in a study of cytomegalovirus exposure and HLA in healthy donors. Method: immunoSEQ multiplex PCR; TCRdb's copy keeps in-frame clones and lacks some. The profile covers over 100,000 clones, with roughly 71% appearing a single time and 1.3% taken by the ten largest. Sample: PBMCs. These receptors originate from a woman aged 40 to 49 in good health and CMV-seronegative. Both conserved end residues are part of each CDR3. The D gene is left open where the match is weak. Clone size is not always given. Where it is, it says once, few, many or a class for expanded clones.

TGCGCCAGCAGCCATGGCTCGGGACGGGGGGGCCCCAATGAGCAGTTCTTC	CASSHGSGRGGPNEQFF	TRBJ2-1	TRBV4-1	.	TRBD2
TGTGCCAGCAGCTCATGGACTCAGTACAATGAGCAGTTCTTC	CASSSWTQYNEQFF	TRBJ2-1	TRBV7-2	.	.
TGTGCCAGCAGCCGGGCTGTGACTAGCGGGGTCCCAGATACGCAGTATTTT	CASSRAVTSGVPDTQYF	TRBJ2-3	TRBV4-2	.	TRBD2
TGTGCCAGCAGCCAAGATCTGGCTAACGGGGGGTTCTTCTACGAGCAGTACTTC	CASSQDLANGGFFYEQYF	TRBJ2-7	TRBV4-2	.	TRBD2
TGTGCCAGTAGTTTTCAGGGCCTTAATGAAAAACTGTTTTTT	CASSFQGLNEKLFF	TRBJ1-4	TRBV19	.	.
TGTGCCAGCAGAGAAGGGGTTCGTGGCTACACCTTC	CASREGVRGYTF	TRBJ1-2	TRBV28	.	.
TGTGCTAGTGGTTTGTTGCGGGGGGTGGGAGATACGCAGTATTTT	CASGLLRGVGDTQYF	TRBJ2-3	TRBV12-5	.	TRBD2
TGTGCCAGCAGTTTATACGGGGGTTCAGGAAACACCATATATTTT	CASSLYGGSGNTIYF	TRBJ1-3	TRBV27	.	.
TGTGCCAGCAGTTTATCTGGGGGCGCGGACACAGGGGTTGTCAATGAGCAGTTCTTC	CASSLSGGADTGVVNEQFF	TRBJ2-1	TRBV27	once	TRBD1
TGTGCCAGCAGCCTCAGAACCCACGAGCAGTACTTC	CASSLRTHEQYF	TRBJ2-7	TRBV7-6	.	.
TGTGCCAGCAGCCAACAGAGCTCTGGAAACACCATATATTTT	CASSQQSSGNTIYF	TRBJ1-3	TRBV5-4	.	.
TGTGCCAGCAGCTTAGGGGGACTCAGCTCCTACGAGCAGTACTTC	CASSLGGLSSYEQYF	TRBJ2-7	TRBV7-6	.	.
TGTGCCAGCAGGCGGCGGACAGGGGTTCAGCCCCAGCATTTT	CASRRRTGVQPQHF	TRBJ1-5	TRBV27	.	TRBD1
TGTGCCAGCAGCTCCCAGGACAGGGAGGAACAGCCCCAGCATTTT	CASSSQDREEQPQHF	TRBJ1-5	TRBV5-6	.	TRBD1
TGTGCCAGCAGTTACTTCTACAGAGATAATTCACCCCTCCACTTT	CASSYFYRDNSPLHF	TRBJ1-6	TRBV6-5	.	.
TGCAGCGGAATGACAGGGAACACTGAAGCTTTCTTT	CSGMTGNTEAFF	TRBJ1-1	TRBV29-1	.	.
TGTGCCAGCAGCGTAGCCCAGAACACTGAAGCTTTCTTT	CASSVAQNTEAFF	TRBJ1-1	TRBV9	.	.
TGTGCCAGCAGCGTGGCTAGCGCCTATCCAGATAATGAGCAGTTCTTC	CASSVASAYPDNEQFF	TRBJ2-1	TRBV9	.	.
TGCGCCAGCAGCTTGCTGGGGGCGGACAATCAGCCCCAGCATTTT	CASSLLGADNQPQHF	TRBJ1-5	TRBV5-1	.	.
TGTGCCAGCAGCCCTGACAGGGGCCGAGGAAACACCATATATTTT	CASSPDRGRGNTIYF	TRBJ1-3	TRBV2	.	TRBD1
TGTGCCAGCAGCATCGACGGACAGCCGAGCACTGAAGCTTTCTTT	CASSIDGQPSTEAFF	TRBJ1-1	TRBV5-6	.	.
TGTGCCACCAGCAGAGAGGTGGACAGGGATAATCAGCCCCAGCATTTT	CATSREVDRDNQPQHF	TRBJ1-5	TRBV15	.	TRBD1
TGTGCCAGCAGTTTCAGCTCCCGGGGCAATCAGCCCCAGCATTTT	CASSFSSRGNQPQHF	TRBJ1-5	TRBV28	.	.
TGTGCCTGGAGTGCAGACAGGGACCAGCCCCAGCATTTT	CAWSADRDQPQHF	TRBJ1-5	TRBV30	.	TRBD1
TGCGCCAGCAGCTTGTTGCCAGAATGGGCCTATGGCTACACCTTC	CASSLLPEWAYGYTF	TRBJ1-2	TRBV5-1	.	.
TGCGCCAGCTCCAGGGACTACTACAATGAGCAGTTCTTC	CASSRDYYNEQFF	TRBJ2-1	TRBV5-1	.	TRBD2
TGCGCCAGCAGCTTGGCCCTCCCAGCGGAAGCTTTCTTT	CASSLALPAEAFF	TRBJ1-1	TRBV5-1	.	.
TGTGCCAGCAGTTACTTTAATCCCGGGGGTGAGCAGTTCTTC	CASSYFNPGGEQFF	TRBJ2-1	TRBV6-5	.	.
TGTGCCAGCAGTAAGGGGGACAGATATTCACCCCTCCACTTT	CASSKGDRYSPLHF	TRBJ1-6	TRBV6-5	.	TRBD1
TGTGCCAGCAGTGAATTAGAGGGAACCAAAAACATTCAGTACTTC	CASSELEGTKNIQYF	TRBJ2-4	TRBV25-1	few	.
TGCGCCAGCAGCCCCGCAGGACAGGGGTTGAATGAGCAGTTCTTC	CASSPAGQGLNEQFF	TRBJ2-1	TRBV5-1	.	TRBD1
TGTGCCAGCAGTTTTCCGTATCAGCCCCAGCATTTT	CASSFPYQPQHF	TRBJ1-5	TRBV28	.	.
TGTGCCAGCTCACCAGCGAGGATCGGGGAGCTGTTTTTT	CASSPARIGELFF	TRBJ2-2	TRBV18	.	.
TGTGCCTGGAGTCCAGGGACAGGGAATTCACCCCTCCACTTT	CAWSPGTGNSPLHF	TRBJ1-6	TRBV30	.	TRBD1
TGTGCCTGGACTACCAACTATGGCTACACCTTC	CAWTTNYGYTF	TRBJ1-2	TRBV30	.	.
TGTGCCAGCAGGTTCCAGGGGGGCAATGAGCAGTTCTTC	CASRFQGGNEQFF	TRBJ2-1	TRBV7-9	.	.
TGTGCCAGCAGCTTAGCCACAGGGGATTCACCCCTCCACTTT	CASSLATGDSPLHF	TRBJ1-6	TRBV7-2	.	TRBD1
TGTGCCAGCAGTTTCGAAGTAGCGGGGGTGGACGAGCAGTACTTC	CASSFEVAGVDEQYF	TRBJ2-7	TRBV27	.	TRBD2
TGTGCCAGCAGAGCGGGTAGGGTGACCTACGAGCAGTACTTC	CASRAGRVTYEQYF	TRBJ2-7	TRBV6-1	.	.
TGTGCCACCAGCAGAGATCGAGGACAATCAGTCTATGGCTACACCTTC	CATSRDRGQSVYGYTF	TRBJ1-2	TRBV15	.	.
TGCAGCGTTGAAGACGGACGACAGGTCGCTAATGAAAAACTGTTTTTT	CSVEDGRQVANEKLFF	TRBJ1-4	TRBV29-1	.	.
TGTGCCAGCAGCCACCTAGCGGGGGGGCTTGACAATGAGCAGTTCTTC	CASSHLAGGLDNEQFF	TRBJ2-1	TRBV28	.	TRBD2
TGTGCCATCAGCGGGGGTTTTAACTATGGCTACACCTTC	CAISGGFNYGYTF	TRBJ1-2	TRBV10-3	once	.